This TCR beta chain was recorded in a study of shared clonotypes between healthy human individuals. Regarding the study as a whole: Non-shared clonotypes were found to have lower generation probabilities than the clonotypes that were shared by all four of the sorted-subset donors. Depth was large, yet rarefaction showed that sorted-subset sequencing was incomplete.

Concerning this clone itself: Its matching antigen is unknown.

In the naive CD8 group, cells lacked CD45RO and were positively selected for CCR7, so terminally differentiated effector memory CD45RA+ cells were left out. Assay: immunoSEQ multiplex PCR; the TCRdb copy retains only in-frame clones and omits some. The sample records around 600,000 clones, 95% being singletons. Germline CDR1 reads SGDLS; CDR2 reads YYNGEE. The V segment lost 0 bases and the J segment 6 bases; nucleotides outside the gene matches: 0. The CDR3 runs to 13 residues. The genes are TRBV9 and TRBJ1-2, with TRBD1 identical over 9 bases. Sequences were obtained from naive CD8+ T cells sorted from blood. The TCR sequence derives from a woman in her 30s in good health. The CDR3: CASSVGDRDGYTF. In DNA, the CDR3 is TGTGCCAGCAGCGTAGGGGACAGGGATGGCTACACCTTC.